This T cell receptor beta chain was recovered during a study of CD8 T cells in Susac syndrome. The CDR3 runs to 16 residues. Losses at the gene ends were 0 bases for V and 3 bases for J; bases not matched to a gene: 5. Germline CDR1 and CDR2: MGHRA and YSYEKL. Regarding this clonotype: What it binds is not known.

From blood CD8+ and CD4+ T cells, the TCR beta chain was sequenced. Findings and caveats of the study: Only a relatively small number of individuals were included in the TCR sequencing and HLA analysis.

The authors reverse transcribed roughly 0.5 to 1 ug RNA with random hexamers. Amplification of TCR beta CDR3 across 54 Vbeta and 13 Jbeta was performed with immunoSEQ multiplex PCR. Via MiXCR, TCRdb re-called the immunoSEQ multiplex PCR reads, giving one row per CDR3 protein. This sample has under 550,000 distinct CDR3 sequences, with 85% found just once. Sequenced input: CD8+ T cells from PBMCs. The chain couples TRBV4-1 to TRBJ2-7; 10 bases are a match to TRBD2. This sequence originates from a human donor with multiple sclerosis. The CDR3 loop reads CASSQESVAGGYEQYF. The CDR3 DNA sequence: TGCGCCAGCAGCCAAGAATCAGTAGCGGGGGGCTACGAGCAGTACTTC.